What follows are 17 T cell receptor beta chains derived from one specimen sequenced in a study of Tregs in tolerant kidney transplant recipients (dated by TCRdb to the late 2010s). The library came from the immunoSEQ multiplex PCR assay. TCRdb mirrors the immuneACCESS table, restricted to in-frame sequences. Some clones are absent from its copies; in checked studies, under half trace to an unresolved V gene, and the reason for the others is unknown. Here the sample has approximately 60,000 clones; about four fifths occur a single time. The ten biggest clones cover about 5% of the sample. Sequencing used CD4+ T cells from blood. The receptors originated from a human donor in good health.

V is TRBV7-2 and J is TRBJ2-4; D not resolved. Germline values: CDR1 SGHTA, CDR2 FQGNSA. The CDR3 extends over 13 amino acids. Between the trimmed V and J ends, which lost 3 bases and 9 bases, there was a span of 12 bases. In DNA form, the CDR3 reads TGTGCCAGCAGCTTCGGTCGACTCTCCATTCAGTACTTC. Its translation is CASSFGRLSIQYF.

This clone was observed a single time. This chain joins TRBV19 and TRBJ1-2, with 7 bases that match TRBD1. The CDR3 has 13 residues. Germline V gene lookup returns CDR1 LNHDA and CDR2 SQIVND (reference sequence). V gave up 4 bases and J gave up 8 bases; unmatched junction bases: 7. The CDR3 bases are TGTGCCAGTAGTACCCGACAGGGAGAAGGCTACACCTTC. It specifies CASSTRQGEGYTF.

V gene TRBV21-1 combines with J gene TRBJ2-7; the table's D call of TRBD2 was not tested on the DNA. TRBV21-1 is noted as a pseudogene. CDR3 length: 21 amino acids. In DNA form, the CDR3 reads TGTGCCAGCAGCAAAGCCGGTATGGGCCTCGGCGGGACTAGCCCCTCCTACGAGCAGTACTTC. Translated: CASSKAGMGLGGTSPSYEQYF.

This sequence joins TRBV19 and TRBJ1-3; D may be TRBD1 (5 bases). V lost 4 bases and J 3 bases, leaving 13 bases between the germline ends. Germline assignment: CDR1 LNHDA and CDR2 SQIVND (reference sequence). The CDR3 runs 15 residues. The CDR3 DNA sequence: TGTGCCAGTAGTACAGGCCGGGGGGATGGAAACACCATATATTTT. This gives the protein CASSTGRGDGNTIYF.

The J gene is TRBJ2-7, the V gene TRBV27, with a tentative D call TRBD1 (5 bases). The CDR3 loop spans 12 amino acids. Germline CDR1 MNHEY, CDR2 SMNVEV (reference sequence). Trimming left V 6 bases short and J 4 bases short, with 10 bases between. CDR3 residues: CASSLQGYEQYF. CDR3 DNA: TGTGCCAGCAGCCTTCAGGGTTACGAGCAGTACTTC.

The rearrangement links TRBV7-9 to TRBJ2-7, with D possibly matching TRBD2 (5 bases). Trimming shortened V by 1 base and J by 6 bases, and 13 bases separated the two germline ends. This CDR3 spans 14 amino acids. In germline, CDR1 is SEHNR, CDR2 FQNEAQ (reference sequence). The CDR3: CASSLGYEGGEQYF. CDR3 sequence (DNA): TGTGCCAGCAGCTTAGGGTATGAGGGCGGCGAGCAGTACTTC.

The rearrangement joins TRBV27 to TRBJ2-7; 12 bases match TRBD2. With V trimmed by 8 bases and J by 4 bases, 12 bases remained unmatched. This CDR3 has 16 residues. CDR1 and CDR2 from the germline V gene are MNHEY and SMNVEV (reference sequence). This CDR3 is CASPGGRLAGEYEQYF. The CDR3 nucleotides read TGTGCCAGCCCGGGGGGTCGACTAGCGGGAGAGTACGAGCAGTACTTC.

The CDR3: CASRGPTSSADTQYF. The CDR3 coding sequence is TGTGCCAGCAGGGGGCCGACCTCAAGCGCAGATACGCAGTATTTT. The J gene is TRBJ2-3, the V gene TRBV6-5; tentative D call: TRBD1 (5 bases). Trimming pared 6 bases from V and 4 bases from J, leaving 17 bases between. Germline V CDR1 and CDR2: MNHEY, SVGAGI. The CDR3 spans 15 residues.

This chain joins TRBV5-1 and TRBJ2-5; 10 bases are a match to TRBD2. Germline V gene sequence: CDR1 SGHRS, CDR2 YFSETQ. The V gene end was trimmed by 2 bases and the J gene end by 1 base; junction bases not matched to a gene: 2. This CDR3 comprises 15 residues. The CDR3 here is CASSLLAGIQETQYF. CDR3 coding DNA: TGCGCCAGCAGCTTACTAGCGGGGATCCAAGAGACCCAGTACTTC.

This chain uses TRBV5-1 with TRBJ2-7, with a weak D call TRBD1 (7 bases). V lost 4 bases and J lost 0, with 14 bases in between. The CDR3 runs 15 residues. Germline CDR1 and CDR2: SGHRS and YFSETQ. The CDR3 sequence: CASSPGGQSSYEQYF. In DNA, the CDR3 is TGCGCCAGCAGCCCCGGGGGACAGTCCTCCTACGAGCAGTACTTC.

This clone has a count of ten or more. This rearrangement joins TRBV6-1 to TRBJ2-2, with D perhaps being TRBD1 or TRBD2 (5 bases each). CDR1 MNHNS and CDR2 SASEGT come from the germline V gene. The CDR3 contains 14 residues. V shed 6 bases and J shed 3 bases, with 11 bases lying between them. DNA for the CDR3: TGTGCCAGCAGGGGGGACGGCTACACCGGGGAGCTGTTTTTT. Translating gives CASRGDGYTGELFF.

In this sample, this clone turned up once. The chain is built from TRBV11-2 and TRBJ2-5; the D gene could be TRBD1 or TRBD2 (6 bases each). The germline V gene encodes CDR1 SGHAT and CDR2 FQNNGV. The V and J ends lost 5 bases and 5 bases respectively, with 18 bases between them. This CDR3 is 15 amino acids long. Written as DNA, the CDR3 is TGTGCCAGCAGCCCAGAAGGGGGGCCGGGGGAGACCCAGTACTTC. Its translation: CASSPEGGPGETQYF.

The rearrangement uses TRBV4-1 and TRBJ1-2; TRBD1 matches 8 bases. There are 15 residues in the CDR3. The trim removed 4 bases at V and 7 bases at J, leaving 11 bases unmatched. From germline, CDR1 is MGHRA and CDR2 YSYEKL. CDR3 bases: TGCGCCAGCAGCCGTTCCGCGGGACAGGAGGGTGGCTACACCTTC. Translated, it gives CASSRSAGQEGGYTF.

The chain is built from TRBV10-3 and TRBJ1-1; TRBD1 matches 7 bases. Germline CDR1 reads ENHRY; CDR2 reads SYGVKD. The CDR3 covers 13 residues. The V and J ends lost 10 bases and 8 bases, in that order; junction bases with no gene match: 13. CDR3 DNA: TGTGCCACCCTAACCTCCCGGGACAGCGAAGCTTTCTTT. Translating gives CATLTSRDSEAFF.

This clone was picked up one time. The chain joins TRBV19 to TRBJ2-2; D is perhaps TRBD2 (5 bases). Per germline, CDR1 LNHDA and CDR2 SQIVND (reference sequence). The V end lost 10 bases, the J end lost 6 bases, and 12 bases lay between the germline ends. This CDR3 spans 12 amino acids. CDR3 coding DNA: TGTGCCACCGCGGAGAGGGCCGGGGAGCTGTTTTTT. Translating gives CATAERAGELFF.

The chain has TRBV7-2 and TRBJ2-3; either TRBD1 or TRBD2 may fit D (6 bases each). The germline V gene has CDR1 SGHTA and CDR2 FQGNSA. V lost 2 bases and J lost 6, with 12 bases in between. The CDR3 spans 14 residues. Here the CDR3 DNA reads TGTGCCAGCAGCTTATACCTAGGGGGGGATACGCAGTATTTT. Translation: CASSLYLGGDTQYF.

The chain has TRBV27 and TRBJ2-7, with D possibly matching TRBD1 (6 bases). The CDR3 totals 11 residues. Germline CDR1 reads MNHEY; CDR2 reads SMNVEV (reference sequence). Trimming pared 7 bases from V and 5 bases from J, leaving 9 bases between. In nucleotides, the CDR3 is TGTGCCAGCACCTACAGGGACGAGCAGTACTTC. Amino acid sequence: CASTYRDEQYF.